The rows below give T cell receptor beta chains drawn from one sample of a study of cytomegalovirus exposure and HLA in healthy donors. The data were produced by immunoSEQ multiplex PCR, yet TCRdb's version contains in-frame clones alone and is incomplete. Among about 130,000 clones listed, 75% were seen once. The sequenced material came from PBMCs. These receptor sequences come from a woman between 45 and 65 years old in good health and CMV-seronegative. The CDR3 runs from the conserved cysteine through the conserved F or W. The order of the fields is clone size, D gene, J gene, V gene, CDR3 length, CDR3 protein, CDR3 DNA. A D gene is named only where the DNA matches it firmly. Part of the rows lack a size; the others show once, few, many or a class for expanded clones.

NA,TRBD2,TRBJ2-5,TRBV5-4,15,CASSLSGLAEETQYF,TGTGCCAGCAGCTTAAGTGGACTAGCAGAAGAGACCCAGTACTTC
once,NA,TRBJ2-7,TRBV7-9,12,CSSSAQGHEQYF,TGTTCCAGCAGCGCCCAGGGGCACGAGCAGTACTTC
NA,TRBD2,TRBJ2-5,TRBV2,15,CASSGGLAGIETQYF,TGTGCCAGCAGTGGGGGACTAGCGGGGATCGAGACCCAGTACTTC
NA,TRBD2,TRBJ2-2,TRBV27,17,CASSYLAGGPSTGELFF,TGTGCCAGCAGTTATCTAGCGGGAGGTCCGAGCACCGGGGAGCTGTTTTTT
NA,NA,TRBJ2-1,TRBV27,17,CASSLSTASLSYNEQFF,TGTGCCAGCAGTTTATCGACAGCGAGTCTCTCCTACAATGAGCAGTTCTTC
NA,NA,TRBJ2-7,TRBV27,11,CASSSFYEQYF,TGTGCCAGCAGTTCGTTCTACGAGCAGTACTTC
NA,NA,TRBJ2-1,TRBV7-9,16,CSSSLVLGTFDNEQFF,TGTTCCAGCAGCTTAGTACTGGGGACATTCGACAATGAGCAGTTCTTC
NA,TRBD1,TRBJ1-4,TRBV29-1,14,CSVRTGADHEKLFF,TGCAGCGTTCGGACAGGGGCCGACCATGAAAAACTGTTTTTT
few,TRBD1,TRBJ1-1,TRBV19,14,CASSRTGGRTEAFF,TGTGCCAGTAGCCGGACAGGGGGTAGAACTGAAGCTTTCTTT
NA,TRBD1,TRBJ2-7,TRBV7-3,16,CASSLKGTGGTYEQYF,TGTGCCAGCAGCTTAAAGGGGACAGGGGGAACCTACGAGCAGTACTTC
few,NA,TRBJ2-1,TRBV9,17,CASSLILSGDTYNEQFF,TGTGCCAGCAGCCTCATACTGTCGGGAGATACCTACAATGAGCAGTTCTTC
NA,TRBD1,TRBJ2-7,TRBV28,14,CASSTTGGWYEQYF,TGTGCCAGCAGCACCACAGGGGGGTGGTACGAGCAGTACTTC
few,NA,TRBJ2-1,TRBV9,15,CASSAMGTLYNEQFF,TGTGCCAGCAGCGCAATGGGGACACTTTACAATGAGCAGTTCTTC